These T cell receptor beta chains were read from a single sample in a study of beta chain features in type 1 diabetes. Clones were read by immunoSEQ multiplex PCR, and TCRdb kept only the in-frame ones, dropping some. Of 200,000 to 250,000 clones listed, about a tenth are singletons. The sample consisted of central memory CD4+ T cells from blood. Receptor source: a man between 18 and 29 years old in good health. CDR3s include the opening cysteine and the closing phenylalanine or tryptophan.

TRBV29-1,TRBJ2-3,CSVEASGSADTQYF
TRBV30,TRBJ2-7,CAGERGLEQYF
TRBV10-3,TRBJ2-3,CAISESGTGGAHTQYF
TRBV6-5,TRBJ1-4,CASSYTLTVGDEKLFF
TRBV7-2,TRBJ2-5,CASSLDRGRETQYF
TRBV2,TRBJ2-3,CASSEAPPSTQYF
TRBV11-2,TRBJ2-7,CASSLERYLYEQYF
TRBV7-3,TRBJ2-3,CASSSFPEADTQYF
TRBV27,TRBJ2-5,CASSRQGLPETQYF
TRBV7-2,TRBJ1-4,CASSHPGTSKLFF
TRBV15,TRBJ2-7,CATSAGTTPRHEQYF
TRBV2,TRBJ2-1,CASSDGGSGGNEQFF
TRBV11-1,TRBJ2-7,CASSLAFRGLGPYEQYF
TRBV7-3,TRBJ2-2,CASSPPGFTGELFF
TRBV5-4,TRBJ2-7,CASSEGQGVIYEQYF
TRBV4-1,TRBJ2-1,CASSRRPSGTGHNEQFF
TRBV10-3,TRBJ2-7,CAISDGDLSEQYF
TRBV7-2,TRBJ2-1,CASSFRTSGSPGKFF
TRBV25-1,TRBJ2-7,CASSEPGGHIYEQYF
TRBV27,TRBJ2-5,CASSLSSGRETQYF
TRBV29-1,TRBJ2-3,CSVVQGDFTDTQYF
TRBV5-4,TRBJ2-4,CASSSLVRGTGDIQYF